Listed below are T cell receptor beta chains from one sample, sequenced in a study of response to subunit inactivated influenza vaccine. TCRdb analysed the RT-PCR reads with MiXCR anew, one entry per CDR3 protein. The table lists a few hundred thousand distinct CDR3 sequences, 13% to 15% of them singletons. The sequencing used PBMCs from blood, collected 11 to 12 days after vaccination. The receptors shown here come from a man aged 45 to 65 who received an inactivated influenza vaccine. The CDR3 runs from the conserved cysteine through the conserved F or W. A D gene is named only where the DNA matches it firmly. Clone size, where shown, is once, few, many, or a class for clones that have expanded.

V gene,J gene,D gene,clone size,CDR3 protein,CDR3 DNA
TRBV20-1,TRBJ1-1,-,few,CSARFDRTAFF,TGCAGTGCTAGGTTTGACAGGACAGCTTTCTTT
TRBV25-1,TRBJ1-2,TRBD1,-,CASRGTVAGYTF,TGTGCCAGCAGAGGGACAGTAGCTGGCTACACCTTC
TRBV7-9,TRBJ1-2,-,few,CASSLDPKYGYTF,TGTGCCAGCAGCTTAGACCCGAAGTATGGCTACACCTTC
TRBV7-2,TRBJ1-6,-,-,CASSLSRQGNSPLHF,TGTGCCAGCAGCTTAAGTCGGCAGGGGAATTCACCCCTCCACTTT
TRBV10-3,TRBJ2-5,-,few,CAISPGLGETQYF,TGTGCCATCAGTCCAGGGTTGGGAGAGACCCAGTACTTC
TRBV5-1,TRBJ2-5,-,few,CASSLQRGQTQYF,TGCGCCAGCAGCTTACAGCGCGGGCAGACCCAGTACTTC
TRBV20-1,TRBJ1-1,TRBD1,-,CSARHRGPYTEAFF,TGCAGTGCTAGACACAGGGGGCCTTACACTGAAGCTTTCTTT
TRBV12-3/TRBV12-4,TRBJ2-7,-,few,CASSFQGTLYF,TGTGCCAGCAGTTTTCAGGGTACGCTGTACTTC
TRBV4-2,TRBJ2-7,-,-,CASSQDSVYEQYF,TGTGCCAGCAGCCAAGATTCTGTCTACGAGCAGTACTTC
TRBV28,TRBJ2-3,TRBD2,-,CASNLAGGPPDTQYF,TGTGCCAGCAACTTAGCGGGGGGGCCTCCAGATACGCAGTATTTT
TRBV7-2,TRBJ2-1,-,-,CASSSTRSTYNEQFF,TGTGCCAGCAGCTCGACTAGATCCACCTACAATGAGCAGTTCTTC
TRBV30,TRBJ2-1,TRBD1,-,CAWARDRLYNEQFF,TGTGCCTGGGCCCGGGACAGGCTATACAATGAGCAGTTCTTC
TRBV2,TRBJ1-2,-,-,CASPRGNEGYTF,TGTGCCAGCCCCCGGGGAAACGAGGGCTACACCTTC
TRBV5-1,TRBJ2-2,-,many,CASRLDRRTGELFF,TGCGCCAGCAGGCTCGACCGACGGACCGGGGAGCTGTTTTTT
TRBV28,TRBJ2-3,TRBD2,few,CASSLGGSKADTQYF,TGTGCCAGCAGTTTGGGCGGGAGTAAGGCAGATACGCAGTATTTT
TRBV7-2,TRBJ1-3,-,few,CASSLDAGNTIYF,TGTGCCAGCAGCTTAGACGCTGGAAACACCATATATTTT
TRBV12-3/TRBV12-4,TRBJ1-1,TRBD1,-,CASRLGGQPDAFF,TGTGCCAGCAGACTAGGGGGACAGCCTGATGCTTTCTTT
TRBV5-1,TRBJ2-5,TRBD2,few,CASSRSRLATHQETQYF,TGCGCCAGCAGCCGGAGCCGACTAGCGACGCACCAAGAGACCCAGTACTTC
TRBV7-2,TRBJ2-7,TRBD2,many,CASSWRGAGGRNEQYF,TGTGCCAGCAGCTGGAGGGGAGCGGGAGGTAGGAACGAGCAGTACTTC
TRBV12-3/TRBV12-4,TRBJ2-1,-,few,CASRLSLNEQFF,TGTGCCAGCAGGTTGTCTCTCAATGAGCAGTTCTTC
TRBV12-3/TRBV12-4,TRBJ2-1,TRBD1,many,CASSPTTGVEEFF,TGTGCCAGCAGTCCGACGACAGGGGTTGAGGAGTTCTTC
TRBV28,TRBJ2-4,TRBD2,-,CASSGEGKNIQYF,TGTGCCAGCAGTGGGGAGGGCAAAAACATTCAGTACTTC
TRBV24-1,TRBJ2-2,TRBD2,-,CATSDTTSGRAYTGELFF,TGTGCCACCAGTGATACGACTAGCGGGAGGGCCTACACCGGGGAGCTGTTTTTT
TRBV28,TRBJ2-1,-,few,CASRMSVYNEQFF,TGTGCCAGCAGGATGAGCGTCTACAATGAGCAGTTCTTC
TRBV6-4,TRBJ2-1,TRBD1,many,CASSLDTGVDEQFF,TGTGCCAGCAGCCTAGACACAGGGGTGGACGAGCAGTTCTTC
TRBV12-3/TRBV12-4,TRBJ2-2,-,few,CASSPGDSGGELFF,TGTGCCAGCAGTCCGGGGGACTCGGGCGGGGAGCTGTTTTTT
TRBV20-1,TRBJ2-4,-,-,CSARDPQGGNKNIQYF,TGCAGTGCTAGAGATCCCCAGGGAGGTAACAAAAACATTCAGTACTTC
TRBV20-1,TRBJ1-2,TRBD1,-,CSARDRWETGWYGYTF,TGCAGTGCTAGAGATAGGTGGGAGACAGGGTGGTATGGCTACACCTTC
TRBV6-2/TRBV6-3,TRBJ2-2,TRBD1,once,CASSPDRERTGELFF,TGTGCCAGCAGCCCCGACAGGGAGAGGACCGGGGAGCTGTTTTTT
TRBV20-1,TRBJ1-2,-,few,CSAGRAAGYTF,TGCAGTGCTGGGCGGGCCGCCGGCTACACCTTC
TRBV7-2,TRBJ2-7,-,few,CASSSPGTHPSYEQYF,TGTGCCAGCAGCTCTCCCGGGACCCACCCTAGCTACGAGCAGTACTTC
TRBV12-3/TRBV12-4,TRBJ1-1,-,few,CASSPGDFITGEAFF,TGTGCCAGCAGTCCGGGGGACTTTATTACTGGTGAAGCTTTCTTT
TRBV30,TRBJ2-7,-,few,CAWSRPGQGLAWQYF,TGTGCCTGGAGTAGACCGGGACAGGGACTAGCCTGGCAGTACTTC
TRBV20-1,TRBJ2-2,-,-,CSARDTDSSPNTGELFF,TGCAGTGCTAGAGATACCGACAGCTCGCCAAACACCGGGGAGCTGTTTTTT
TRBV6-6,TRBJ2-2,-,few,CASSPREGGELFF,TGTGCCAGCAGTCCCCGCGAAGGGGGGGAGCTGTTTTTT
TRBV11-2,TRBJ2-5,-,few,CASKVGRWDFQETQYF,TGTGCCAGCAAGGTGGGCCGATGGGACTTTCAAGAGACCCAGTACTTC
TRBV6-2/TRBV6-3,TRBJ2-5,-,-,CASGRTPATAVEETQYF,TGTGCCAGCGGTCGAACGCCCGCTACCGCCGTAGAAGAGACCCAGTACTTC
TRBV6-1,TRBJ1-2,TRBD1,few,CAIPLGTGSNYGYTF,TGTGCCATCCCGTTAGGGACAGGGTCTAACTATGGCTACACCTTC
TRBV7-9,TRBJ2-3,TRBD1,-,CASSLPRQGLSTDTQYF,TGTGCCAGCAGCTTGCCGAGACAGGGGCTCTCCACAGATACGCAGTATTTT
TRBV11-2,TRBJ2-1,-,few,CASSLGDLAGRSEQFF,TGTGCCAGCAGCTTAGGGGACTTAGCTGGGCGCAGTGAGCAGTTCTTC
TRBV24-1,TRBJ2-3,-,few,CATSDSTSNLGDTQYF,TGTGCCACCAGTGACTCCACATCCAACCTCGGAGATACGCAGTATTTT
TRBV6-5,TRBJ2-7,TRBD1,few,CASSFTGDSYEQYF,TGTGCCAGCAGTTTCACAGGGGATTCCTACGAGCAGTACTTC
TRBV6-5,TRBJ2-3,-,many,CASSYSASGSRTDTQYF,TGTGCCAGCAGTTACTCTGCCAGCGGGTCCCGCACAGATACGCAGTATTTT
TRBV3-1,TRBJ2-3,-,few,CASSQDFRDFTDTQYF,TGTGCCAGCAGCCAAGATTTCCGGGATTTCACAGATACGCAGTATTTT
TRBV7-9,TRBJ2-2,-,-,CASSLALAGANTGELFF,TGTGCCAGCAGCTTAGCGTTGGCAGGGGCGAACACCGGGGAGCTGTTTTTT
TRBV5-1,TRBJ1-4,-,-,CASSLDGRGDSTNEKLFF,TGCGCCAGCAGCTTGGACGGCAGGGGCGACTCAACTAATGAAAAACTGTTTTTT
TRBV5-1,TRBJ2-2,TRBD1,many,CASSLVGTGEGGELFF,TGCGCCAGCAGCTTGGTCGGGACAGGGGAAGGCGGGGAGCTGTTTTTT
TRBV7-3,TRBJ1-6,TRBD1,many,CASSEGTGSSPLHF,TGTGCCAGCAGCGAAGGGACAGGGAGTTCACCCCTCCACTTT
TRBV7-3,TRBJ2-1,TRBD2,-,CASSSLAGANEQFF,TGTGCCAGCAGTTCACTAGCGGGGGCCAATGAGCAGTTCTTC
TRBV11-1,TRBJ2-6,-,-,CASSLTGRRGLSGANVLTF,TGTGCCAGCAGCTTAACAGGGCGTCGGGGCCTCTCTGGGGCCAACGTCCTGACTTTC
TRBV6-5,TRBJ1-1,-,-,CASSYTGLNTEAFF,TGTGCCAGCAGTTACACAGGATTGAACACTGAAGCTTTCTTT
TRBV29-1,TRBJ2-1,-,-,CSVEGPLGRTAYNEQFF,TGCAGCGTTGAAGGTCCCCTCGGTCGGACTGCTTACAATGAGCAGTTCTTC
TRBV10-3,TRBJ1-2,-,few,CAISEGAVYGYTF,TGTGCCATCAGTGAAGGGGCCGTCTATGGCTACACCTTC
TRBV12-3/TRBV12-4,TRBJ2-7,-,few,CASSLEGAHHEQYF,TGTGCCAGCAGTTTGGAGGGGGCACATCACGAGCAGTACTTC